This TCR beta chain was recovered during a study of CD8 T cells in ankylosing spondylitis. Study observations and caveats: Blood from ankylosing spondylitis patients appeared to carry a characteristic roughly 8-variant TCR beta motif. The authors reported significant enrichment of disease-linked clones in matched ankylosing spondylitis synovial fluid.

In regard to this clonotype: Its antigen is currently unknown.

The junction had 5 bases not matched to a gene; V was cut back by 4 bases and J by 3 bases. The CDR3 totals 14 residues. From germline, CDR1 is LGHNA and CDR2 YSLEER. Using quantitative 5'-RACE with molecular barcodes, the authors made TCR beta libraries. TCRdb processed the 5' RACE reads anew with MiXCR; each CDR3 protein has one entry. The sample lists 250,000 to 350,000 distinct CDR3 sequences; about 20% were seen once. The clonotype comes from a female donor with ankylosing spondylitis or in good health (not recorded which). Sequenced material: blood, either unsorted or a sorted T cell fraction (not recorded which). The chain is built from TRBV4-3 and TRBJ2-7; 8 bases are a match to TRBD2. The CDR3 DNA reads as TGCGCCAGCAGCCGCGGGGCGGGGGGCTACGAGCAGTACTTC. Translated: CASSRGAGGYEQYF.